The sequence of this T cell receptor beta chain was determined in a study of T-cell memory formation after mild COVID-19. Study outcomes and limitations: A second wave of clones peaked on day 37, and their SARS-CoV-2 specificity went unconfirmed. Pre-infection memory carried some responding clones, suggesting that cross-reactive memory joined. Chiefly within CM and EM were the contracting CD4+ clones; CD8+ ones were within EMRA.

Concerning this clonotype: Its target is not known.

It was 5'RACE with constant-segment primers that produced the TCR alpha and TCR beta cDNA libraries, which carried sample barcodes and UMIs. TCRdb independently ran MiXCR on the 5' RACE reads; one entry per CDR3 protein. The data hold about 340,000 distinct CDR3 sequences, with about an eighth observed a single time. Sequencing used PBMCs or a T cell subset sorted from them (not recorded which). The source of this sequence is a man aged 18 to 29 who had mild COVID-19 (a few samples of this study predate the infection). Cell type and time point are not known.

CDR3 amino acids: CASSPAGTSGTYNEQFF. Here the CDR3 DNA reads TGTGCCAGCAGTCCCGCGGGGACTAGCGGAACCTACAATGAGCAGTTCTTC. The rearrangement links TRBV25-1 to TRBJ2-1; 11 nucleotides agree with TRBD2. Losses at the gene ends were 5 bases for V and 2 bases for J; bases not matched to a gene: 8. The CDR3 runs 17 residues. CDR1 and CDR2 from the germline V gene are MGHDK and SYGVNS. The entire variable domain, with the rest obtained from reference TRBV25-1 and TRBJ2-1, is as follows: EADIYQTPRYLVIGTGKKITLECSQTMGHDKMYWYQQDPGMELHLIHYSYGVNSTEKGDLSSESTVSRIRTEHFPLTLESARPSHTSQYLCASSPAGTSGTYNEQFFGPGTRLTVL.